This T cell receptor (beta chain) was recovered during a study of beta chain features in type 1 diabetes. Study-level results: Insertion counts at VDJ junctions were lower in type 1 diabetes patients, who also showed more deletions there. Shortening that was moderate but significant affected the TCRB CDR3s of Type 1 diabetes patients in all four CD4+ subsets.

CDR1 is SGHVS and CDR2 is FQNEAQ in the germline V gene. The CDR3 consists of 13 residues. The V gene lost 3 bases and the J gene lost 0 bases, with 5 bases spanning the gap. This clone was counted only a few times. Antigen specificity is unknown. Blood was drawn once from each donor into heparinised tubes. The draws averaged about 0.12 L. Purities over 95% were achieved in all sorted populations. The study reverse transcribed the entire isolated RNA, so it sequenced expressed TCRB transcripts. Profiling relied on immunoSEQ multiplex PCR, and the TCRdb table lists in-frame clones only, not all of them. The table lists about 930,000 clones, about 17% of them singletons.

The receptor comes from a woman between 18 and 30 years old in good health. The sequencing sample was made of naive CD4+ T cells from blood. The chain is built from TRBV7-8 and TRBJ1-1; D not resolved. This CDR3 is CASSFDVNTEAFF. The DNA of the CDR3 is TGTGCCAGCAGCTTCGACGTGAACACTGAAGCTTTCTTT.